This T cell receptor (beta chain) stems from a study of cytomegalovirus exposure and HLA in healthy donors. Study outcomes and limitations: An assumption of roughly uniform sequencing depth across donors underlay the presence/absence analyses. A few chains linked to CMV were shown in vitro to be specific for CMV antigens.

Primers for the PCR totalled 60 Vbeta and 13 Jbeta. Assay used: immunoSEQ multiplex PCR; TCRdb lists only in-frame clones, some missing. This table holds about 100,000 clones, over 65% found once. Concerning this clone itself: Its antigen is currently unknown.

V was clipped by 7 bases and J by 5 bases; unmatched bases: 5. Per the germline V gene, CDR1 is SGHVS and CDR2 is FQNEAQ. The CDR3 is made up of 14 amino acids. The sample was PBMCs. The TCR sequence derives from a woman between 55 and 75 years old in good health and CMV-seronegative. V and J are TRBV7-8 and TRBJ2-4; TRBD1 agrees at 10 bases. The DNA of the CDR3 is TGTGCCAGCACCTTTGGGACAGGGGAAAACATTCAGTACTTC. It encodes CASTFGTGENIQYF.